This TCR beta chain comes out of a study of shared clonotypes between healthy human individuals (dated by TCRdb to the early 2020s). In the study overall: The cohort comprised a couple of women and a few men aged 18 to 49 years. For each donor, three plates each were used for CD4 naive and CD4 memory, two plates were used for CD8 naive, and one plate was used for CD8 memory. Blood TCR repertoires of a handful of healthy adults were deeply sequenced to estimate repertoire size and the extent of clonotype sharing between individuals. To increase sequencing depth and limit assay-specific biases, different laboratories used diverse techniques to prepare libraries and sequence TCR repertoires. Leukapheresis yielded between about 0.85 and 10 billion PBMCs per donor. The investigation overall reported the following: When a few donors were compared, the shared fraction of clonotypes was roughly 5% for naive CD4, approximately 3.3% for naive CD8, roughly 2.3% for memory CD4, and under 0.5% for memory CD8. Even with the large sequencing depth, rarefaction of the sorted-subset datasets indicated that sequencing was incomplete. Naive subsets generally had larger estimated clonotype richness than memory subsets did. Pairwise subsampling led to the expectation that sequencing depth would affect the degree of clonotype sharing among donors. The small number of donors limited the genetic and exposure-history diversity represented. Only blood was sampled, and tissue TCR repertoires likely differ from those in blood. Compared with non-shared clonotypes, the clonotypes found in all four sorted-subset donors had higher generation probabilities.

Using the deep immunoSEQ assay, TCR CDR3 regions were amplified from genomic DNA by multiplex PCR. Extracted genomic DNA from each cell subset was distributed evenly across all wells of several immunoSEQ 96-well plates, and each plate was treated as a replicate. Each replicate PCR for sorted subsets received around 200 ng genomic DNA, equal to tens of thousands of T cell genomes. The purified libraries were quantified using a Qubit 3.0 fluorometer, sized with a Bioanalyzer 2100, and then quantified again using the KAPA Library Quantification kit. Each immunoSEQ 96-well plate was sequenced on its own single-read 150-cycle Illumina NextSeq 550 flow cell. Per the original workflow: Because the immunoSEQ output held only junctional sequences and lacked quality scores, the filtering could not match the filtering applied to full-length reads. To assign V/J genes and CDR3, sequences were annotated against IMGT germline references using PyIR, a Python wrapper for IgBLAST v1.9. Reads were filtered out if the reads had weak V/J assignments (E-value above 1e-6), no CDR3, stop codons, out-of-frame junctions, or ambiguous translated residues. A V3J clonotype was defined by an identical inferred V gene, J gene, and CDR3 amino acid sequence. To compute the percentage overlap between repertoires, the number of shared unique clonotypes was divided by the size of the smaller repertoire. Three approaches were used to assess repertoire richness: RTK rarefaction, the Chao1 estimator, and Recon v2.1 estimates of unobserved clonotypes. Generation probabilities for all TCRbeta clonotypes obtained by the gDNA method from a handful of donors were computed using OLGA. TCRdb re-hosts the immuneACCESS table, in-frame sequences only. Its copies lack some clones; in the studies checked, an unresolved V gene accounts for under half of them, and the cause for the rest is not known. That table is the source of V, J and clone size, and D and trimming were worked out from the DNA. The sample data list around 1.9 million clones, and 85% to 95% of these were observed just once. 1.5% to 2% of the sample lies in the top ten.

CD8 naive samples were obtained by positive selection for CCR7 among CD45RO-negative cells, yielding a CD45RA+CCR7+ population from which TemRA cells were excluded. The donors were healthy, HIV-negative adults with no recently reported acute infections or vaccinations. Only Caucasian adults living in Nashville, Tennessee, USA were represented among the donors. Blood was collected by leukapheresis, and PBMCs were isolated by Ficoll-Histopaque density gradient centrifugation and then cryopreserved in liquid nitrogen vapor phase. Analytical flow cytometry was used to check the purity and quantity of each magnetically sorted T cell population. From each sorted fraction, genomic DNA was isolated and quantified by UV absorbance on a Nanodrop 2000c. Counted from cysteine to phenylalanine, this CDR3 has 16 amino acids. Only the CDR3 region is kept as DNA, spanning 48 bases read in frame from base 1. The V and J ends are trimmed by 2 bases and 4 bases, leaving 15 bases between them. The germline V gene specifies SGHTS as CDR1 and YDEGEE as CDR2.

Comment on this clone: This clone's antigen is unknown. Per-base qualities were not stored, and no clone one base away is much larger.

This sequence originates from a man aged 18 to 30 in good health. Some clones in this sample may be carry-over from other donors' samples. Sequencing was performed on naive CD8+ T cells from PBMCs. In the paper's terms, the cell subset or site label means: CD45RA+CCR7+. The V and J segments used are TRBV5-8 and TRBJ1-4; the D gene is possibly TRBD1, with 5 bases matching. DNA sequence: TGTGCCAGCAGCTTCGGTTTCCAGGGCCTTAATGAAAAACTGTTTTTT. It encodes CASSFGFQGLNEKLFF.